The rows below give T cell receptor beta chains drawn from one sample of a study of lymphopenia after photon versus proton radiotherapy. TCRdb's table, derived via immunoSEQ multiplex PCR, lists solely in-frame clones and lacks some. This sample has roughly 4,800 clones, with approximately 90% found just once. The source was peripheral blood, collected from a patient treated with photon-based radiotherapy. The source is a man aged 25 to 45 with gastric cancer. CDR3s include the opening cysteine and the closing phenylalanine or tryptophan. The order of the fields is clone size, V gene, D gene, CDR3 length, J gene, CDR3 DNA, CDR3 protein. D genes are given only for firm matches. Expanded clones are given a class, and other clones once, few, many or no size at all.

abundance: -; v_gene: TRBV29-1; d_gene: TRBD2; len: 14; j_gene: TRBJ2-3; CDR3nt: TGCAGCGCCCTAGCGGGAGAAGGCACAGATACGCAGTATTTT; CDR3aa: CSALAGEGTDTQYF
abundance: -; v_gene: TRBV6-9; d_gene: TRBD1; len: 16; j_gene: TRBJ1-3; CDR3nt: TGTGCCAGCAGTTACTCCAACAGGGGGACTGGAAACACCATATATTTT; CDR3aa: CASSYSNRGTGNTIYF
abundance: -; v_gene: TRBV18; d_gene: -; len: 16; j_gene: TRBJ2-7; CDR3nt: TGTGCCAGCTCACCACCGGCTGCAGGATTAAATGGCGAGCAGTACTTC; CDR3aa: CASSPPAAGLNGEQYF
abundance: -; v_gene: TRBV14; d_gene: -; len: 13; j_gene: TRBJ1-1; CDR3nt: TGTGCCAGCAGCCTCGGGGGGGGGACTGAAGCTTTCTTT; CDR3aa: CASSLGGGTEAFF
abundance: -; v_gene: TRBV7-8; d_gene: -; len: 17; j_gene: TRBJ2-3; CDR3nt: TGTGCCAGCAGCTTAGCCGGGTCGGGCAGGGAAGCAGATACGCAGTATTTT; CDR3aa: CASSLAGSGREADTQYF
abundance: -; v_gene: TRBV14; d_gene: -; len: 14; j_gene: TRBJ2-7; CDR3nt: TGTGCCAGCAGCCAAGCGTATACGGTCTACGAGCAGTACTTC; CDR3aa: CASSQAYTVYEQYF
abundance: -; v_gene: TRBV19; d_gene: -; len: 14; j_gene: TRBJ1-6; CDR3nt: TGTGCCAGTAGTATACTGGCCGGGAAATCACCCCTCCACTTT; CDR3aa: CASSILAGKSPLHF
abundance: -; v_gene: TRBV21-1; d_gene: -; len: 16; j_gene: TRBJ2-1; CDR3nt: TGTGCCAGCAGCAAAGTCCCCCTGGACAGGGAGAATGAGCAGTTCTTC; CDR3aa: CASSKVPLDRENEQFF
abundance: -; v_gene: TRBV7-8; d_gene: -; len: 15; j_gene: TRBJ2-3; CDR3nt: TGTGCCAGCAGCTTAGCAGGGTTGGGCACAGATACGCAGTATTTT; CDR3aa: CASSLAGLGTDTQYF
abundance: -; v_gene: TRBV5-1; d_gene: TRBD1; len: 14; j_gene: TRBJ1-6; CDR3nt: TGCGCCAGCAGACGGGACAGCGATAATTCACCCCTCCACTTT; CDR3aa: CASRRDSDNSPLHF
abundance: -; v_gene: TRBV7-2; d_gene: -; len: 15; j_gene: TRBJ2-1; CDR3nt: TGTGCCAGCAGCTTAACACGGGAGTCGTCCCATGAGCAGTTCTTC; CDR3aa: CASSLTRESSHEQFF
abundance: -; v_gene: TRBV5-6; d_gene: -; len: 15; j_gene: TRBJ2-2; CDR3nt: TGTGCCAGCACCCCTTTCTGGGGGGCTACCGGGGAGCTGTTTTTT; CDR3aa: CASTPFWGATGELFF
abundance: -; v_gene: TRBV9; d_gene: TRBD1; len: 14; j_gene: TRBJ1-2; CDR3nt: TGTGCCAGCAGCTCAAGGGGGCAGAGCTATGGCTACACCTTC; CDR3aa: CASSSRGQSYGYTF
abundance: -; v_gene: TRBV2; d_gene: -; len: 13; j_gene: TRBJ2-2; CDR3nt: TGTGCCAGCAGTGAATCGGGAACCGGGGAGCTGTTTTTT; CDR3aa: CASSESGTGELFF
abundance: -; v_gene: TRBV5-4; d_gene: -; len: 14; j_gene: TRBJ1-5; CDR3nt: TGTGCCAGCAGCTTGGCCGGGTTGAATCAGCCCCAGCATTTT; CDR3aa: CASSLAGLNQPQHF
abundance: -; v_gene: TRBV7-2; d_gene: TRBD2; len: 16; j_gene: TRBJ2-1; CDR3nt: TGTGCCAGCAGCTACGCTAGCGGGAGTGAAGGGATTGAGCAGTTCTTC; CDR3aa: CASSYASGSEGIEQFF
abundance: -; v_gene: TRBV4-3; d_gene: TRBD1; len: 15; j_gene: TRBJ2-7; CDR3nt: TGCGCCAGCAGCCTTAGGACAGGGGAATCCTACGAGCAGTACTTC; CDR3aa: CASSLRTGESYEQYF
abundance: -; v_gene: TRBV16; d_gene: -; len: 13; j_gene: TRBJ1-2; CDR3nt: TGTGCCAGCAGCCCGTCTGGGGCTGCTGGCTACACCTTC; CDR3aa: CASSPSGAAGYTF
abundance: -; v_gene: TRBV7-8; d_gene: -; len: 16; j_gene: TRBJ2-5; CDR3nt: TGTGCCAGCAGCTACTCCGGGACAACCCAGGGCGAGACCCAGTACTTC; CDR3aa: CASSYSGTTQGETQYF
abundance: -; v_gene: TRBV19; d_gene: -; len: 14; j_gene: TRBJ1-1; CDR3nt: TGTGCCAGTAGTCAGGACCCCGATGGGGCTGAAGCTTTCTTT; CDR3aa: CASSQDPDGAEAFF
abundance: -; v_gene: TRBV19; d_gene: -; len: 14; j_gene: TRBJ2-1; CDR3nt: TGTGCCAGTAGCTATGGACTAATGAGGAATGAGCAGTTCTTC; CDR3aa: CASSYGLMRNEQFF
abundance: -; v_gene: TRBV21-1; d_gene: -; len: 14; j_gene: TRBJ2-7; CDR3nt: TGTGCCAGCAGCAAAGGCGACGGCTCCTACGAGCAGTACTTC; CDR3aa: CASSKGDGSYEQYF
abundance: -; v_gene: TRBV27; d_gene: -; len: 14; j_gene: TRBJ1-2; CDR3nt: TGTGCCAGCAAAGGTGCAGGGGAAGTCGGTGGCTACACCTTC; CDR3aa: CASKGAGEVGGYTF
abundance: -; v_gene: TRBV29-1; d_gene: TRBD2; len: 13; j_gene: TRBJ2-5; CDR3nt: TGCAGCGAGTCTAGCGGGAGTGGTGAGACCCAGTACTTC; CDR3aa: CSESSGSGETQYF
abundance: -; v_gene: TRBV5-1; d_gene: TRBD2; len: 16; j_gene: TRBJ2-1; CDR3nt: TGCGCCAGCAGCTTCCTGGCGGGAGCCAACTACAATGAGCAGTTCTTC; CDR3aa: CASSFLAGANYNEQFF
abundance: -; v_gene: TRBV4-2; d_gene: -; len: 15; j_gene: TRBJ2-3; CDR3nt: TGTGCCAGCAGCCAAGACTGGCATCGCACAGATACGCAGTATTTT; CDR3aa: CASSQDWHRTDTQYF
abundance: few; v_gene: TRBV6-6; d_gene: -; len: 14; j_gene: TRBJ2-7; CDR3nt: TGTGCCAGCAGTTACTATCCTCGCTCCTACGAGCAGTACTTC; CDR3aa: CASSYYPRSYEQYF
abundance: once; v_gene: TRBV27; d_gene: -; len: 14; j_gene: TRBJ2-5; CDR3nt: TGTGCCAGCAGTTATCAACAGGGTGGGGAGACCCAGTACTTC; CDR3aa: CASSYQQGGETQYF
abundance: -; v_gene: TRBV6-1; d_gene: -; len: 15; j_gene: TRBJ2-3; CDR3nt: TGTGCCAGCAGTTCTTCCCGGGACAGCACAGATACGCAGTATTTT; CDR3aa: CASSSSRDSTDTQYF
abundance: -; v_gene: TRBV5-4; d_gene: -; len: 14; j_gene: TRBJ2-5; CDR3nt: TGTGCCAGCAGCTCGGACCTGGGGGGCGAGACCCAGTACTTC; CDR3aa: CASSSDLGGETQYF
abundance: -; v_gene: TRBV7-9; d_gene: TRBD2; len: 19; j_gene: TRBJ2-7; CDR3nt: TGTGCCAGCAGCTTTTTCATGACCGATCTGGGACTAGCGGGAGACGAGCAGTACTTC; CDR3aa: CASSFFMTDLGLAGDEQYF
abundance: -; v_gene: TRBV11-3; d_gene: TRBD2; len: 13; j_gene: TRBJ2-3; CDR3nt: TGTGCCAGCAGCTTAGCGGGGGGGAGAACGCAGTATTTT; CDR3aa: CASSLAGGRTQYF
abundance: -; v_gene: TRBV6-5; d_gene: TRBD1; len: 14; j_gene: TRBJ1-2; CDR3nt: TGTGCCAGCAGTTACTCAGGCAGGGGGGATGGCTACACCTTC; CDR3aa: CASSYSGRGDGYTF
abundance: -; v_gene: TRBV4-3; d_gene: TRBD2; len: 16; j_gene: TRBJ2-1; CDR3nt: TGCGCCAGCAGCCAAGATTTGGCGGGAGGGTACAATGAGCAGTTCTTC; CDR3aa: CASSQDLAGGYNEQFF
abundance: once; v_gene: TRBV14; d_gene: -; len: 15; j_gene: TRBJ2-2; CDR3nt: TGTGCCAGCAGCCAGGGCCAACGGGGCACCGGGGAGCTGTTTTTT; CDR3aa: CASSQGQRGTGELFF
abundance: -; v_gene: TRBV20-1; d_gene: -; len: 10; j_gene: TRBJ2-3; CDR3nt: TGCAGTGCTAGCACAGATACGCAGTATTTT; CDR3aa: CSASTDTQYF
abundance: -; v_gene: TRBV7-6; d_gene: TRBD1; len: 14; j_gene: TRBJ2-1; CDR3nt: TGTGCCAGCAGCCACCGACAGGGGGGGAATGAGCAGTTCTTC; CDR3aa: CASSHRQGGNEQFF
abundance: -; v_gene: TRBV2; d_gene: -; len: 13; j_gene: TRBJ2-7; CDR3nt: TGTGCCAGCACCGGGGGAGTAGGGGACGAGCAGTACTTC; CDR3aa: CASTGGVGDEQYF
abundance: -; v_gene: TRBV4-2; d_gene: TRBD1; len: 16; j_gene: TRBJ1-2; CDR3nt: TGTGCCAGCAGCCAAGTTGTAACAGGGGCCAAGAGTGGCTACACCTTC; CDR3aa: CASSQVVTGAKSGYTF
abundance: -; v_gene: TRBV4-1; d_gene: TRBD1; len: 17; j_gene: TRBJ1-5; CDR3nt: TGCGCCAGCAGCCAAGATGGAGGGGGACAGGGTGATCAGCCCCAGCATTTT; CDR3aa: CASSQDGGGQGDQPQHF
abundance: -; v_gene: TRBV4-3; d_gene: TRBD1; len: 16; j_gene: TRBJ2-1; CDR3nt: TGCGCCAGCAGCCAAGAATGGGACAGGGAGGTCAATGAGCAGTTCTTC; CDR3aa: CASSQEWDREVNEQFF
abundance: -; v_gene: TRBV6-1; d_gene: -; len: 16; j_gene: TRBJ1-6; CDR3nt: TGTGCCAGCAGTGAAGATGGCAGCTCCTATAATTCACCCCTCCACTTT; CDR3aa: CASSEDGSSYNSPLHF
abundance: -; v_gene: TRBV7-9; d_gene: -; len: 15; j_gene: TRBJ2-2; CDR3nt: TGTGCCAGCAGCTTAGCGGGGGGCCATACCGGGGAGCTGTTTTTT; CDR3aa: CASSLAGGHTGELFF
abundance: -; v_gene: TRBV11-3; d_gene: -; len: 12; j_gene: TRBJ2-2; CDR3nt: TGTGCCAGCAGCACCAGATCCGGGGAGCTGTTTTTT; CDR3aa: CASSTRSGELFF
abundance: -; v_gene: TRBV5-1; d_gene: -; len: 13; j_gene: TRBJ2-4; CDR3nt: TGCGCCAGCAGCTTGGTTGGGGAAAACATTCAGTACTTC; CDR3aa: CASSLVGENIQYF
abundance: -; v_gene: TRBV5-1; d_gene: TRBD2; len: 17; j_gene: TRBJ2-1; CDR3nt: TGCGCCAGCAGCGTAGGGACTAGCGGGGGGCCGGACAATGAGCAGTTCTTC; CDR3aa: CASSVGTSGGPDNEQFF
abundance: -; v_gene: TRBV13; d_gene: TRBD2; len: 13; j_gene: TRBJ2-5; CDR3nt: TGTGCCAGCACCCAGCGGGGCCAAGAGACCCAGTACTTC; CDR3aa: CASTQRGQETQYF
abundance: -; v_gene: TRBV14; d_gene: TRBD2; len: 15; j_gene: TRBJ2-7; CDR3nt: TGTGCCAGCAGCAAGACTGGCGGGAGTGTCTACGAGCAGTACTTC; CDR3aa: CASSKTGGSVYEQYF
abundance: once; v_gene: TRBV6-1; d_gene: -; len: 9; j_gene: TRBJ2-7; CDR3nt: TGTGCCAGCGGCTACGAGCAGTACTTC; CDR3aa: CASGYEQYF
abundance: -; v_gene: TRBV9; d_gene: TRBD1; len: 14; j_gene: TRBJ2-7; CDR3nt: TGTGCCAGCAGCGCATCGGGACAGCCCTACGAGCAGTACTTC; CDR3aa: CASSASGQPYEQYF
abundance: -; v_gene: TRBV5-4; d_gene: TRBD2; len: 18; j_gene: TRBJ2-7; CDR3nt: TGTGCCAGCAGCCCGGGACTAGCGGGAGGCCCAAGCTCCTACGAGCAGTACTTC; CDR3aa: CASSPGLAGGPSSYEQYF
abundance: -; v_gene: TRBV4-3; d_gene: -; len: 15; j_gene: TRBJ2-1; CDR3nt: TGCGCCAGCAGCACGTTAAGGGGCGTCTACAATGAGCAGTTCTTC; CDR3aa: CASSTLRGVYNEQFF
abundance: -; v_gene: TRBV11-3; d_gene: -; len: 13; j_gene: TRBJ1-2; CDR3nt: TGTGCCAGCAGCTTTAAGACAGTCTATGGCTACACCTTC; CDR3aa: CASSFKTVYGYTF
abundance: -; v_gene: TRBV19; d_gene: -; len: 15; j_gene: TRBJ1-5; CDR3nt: TGTGCCAGTAGTATAGGGGCCCGGGAGGATCAGCCCCAGCATTTT; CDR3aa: CASSIGAREDQPQHF
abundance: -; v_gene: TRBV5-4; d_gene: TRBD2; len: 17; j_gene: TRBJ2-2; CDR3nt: TGTGCCAGCAGCGACGGACTAGCGGGAGCCAACACCGGGGAGCTGTTTTTT; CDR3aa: CASSDGLAGANTGELFF
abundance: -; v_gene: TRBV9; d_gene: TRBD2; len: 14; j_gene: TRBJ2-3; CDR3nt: TGTGCCAGCAGCCTAGCGGGGAGCACAGATACGCAGTATTTT; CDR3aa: CASSLAGSTDTQYF
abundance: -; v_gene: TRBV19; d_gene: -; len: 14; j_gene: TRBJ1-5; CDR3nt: TGTGCCAGTAGTATGTCAGGGGGCAATCAGCCCCAGCATTTT; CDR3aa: CASSMSGGNQPQHF
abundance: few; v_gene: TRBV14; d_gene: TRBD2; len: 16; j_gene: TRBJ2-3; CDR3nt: TGTGCCAGCAGCCAAGTGGATAGCGGGGGCGCAGATACGCAGTATTTT; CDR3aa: CASSQVDSGGADTQYF
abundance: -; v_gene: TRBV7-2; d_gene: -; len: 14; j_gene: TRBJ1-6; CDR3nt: TGTGCCAGCAGACAAAACACAGCGCAGTCACCCCTCCACTTT; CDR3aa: CASRQNTAQSPLHF
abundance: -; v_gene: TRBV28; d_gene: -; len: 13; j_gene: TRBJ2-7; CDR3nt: TGTGCCAGCATCTCCGGGCAGCAACGGGAGCAGTACTTC; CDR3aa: CASISGQQREQYF